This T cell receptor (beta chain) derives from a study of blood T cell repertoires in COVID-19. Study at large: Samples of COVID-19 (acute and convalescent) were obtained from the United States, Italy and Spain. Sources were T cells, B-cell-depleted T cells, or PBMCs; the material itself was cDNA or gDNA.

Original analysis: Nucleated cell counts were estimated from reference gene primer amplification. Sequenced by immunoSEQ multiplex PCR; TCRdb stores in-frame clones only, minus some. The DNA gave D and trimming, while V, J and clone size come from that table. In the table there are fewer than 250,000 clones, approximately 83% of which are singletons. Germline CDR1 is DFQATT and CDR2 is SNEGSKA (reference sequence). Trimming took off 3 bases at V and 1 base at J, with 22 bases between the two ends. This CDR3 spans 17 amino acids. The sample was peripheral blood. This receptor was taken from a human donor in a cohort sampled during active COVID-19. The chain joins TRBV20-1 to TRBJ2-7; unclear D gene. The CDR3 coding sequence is TGCAGTGCTAGTCTCTTCTCCGCGGCACCCATATCCTACGAGCAGTACTTC. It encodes CSASLFSAAPISYEQYF.